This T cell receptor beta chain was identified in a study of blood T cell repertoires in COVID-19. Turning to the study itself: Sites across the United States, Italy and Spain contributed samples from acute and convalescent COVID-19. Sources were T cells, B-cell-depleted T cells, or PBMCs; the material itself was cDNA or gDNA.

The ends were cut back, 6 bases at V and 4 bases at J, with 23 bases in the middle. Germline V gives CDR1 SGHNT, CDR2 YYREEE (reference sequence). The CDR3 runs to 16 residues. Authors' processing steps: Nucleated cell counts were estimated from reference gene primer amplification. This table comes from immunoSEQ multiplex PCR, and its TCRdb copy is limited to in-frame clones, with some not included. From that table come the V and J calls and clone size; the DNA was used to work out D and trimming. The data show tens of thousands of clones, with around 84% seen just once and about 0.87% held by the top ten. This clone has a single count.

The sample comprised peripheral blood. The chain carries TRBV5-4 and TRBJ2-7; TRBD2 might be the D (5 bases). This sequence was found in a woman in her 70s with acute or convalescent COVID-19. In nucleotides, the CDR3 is TGTGCCAGCACCATGGCGGGCGGAGAGTCATTTTACGAGCAGTACTTC. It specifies CASTMAGGESFYEQYF.